A selection of T cell receptor beta chains follows, all from one sample in a study of OX40 agonist ivuxolimab in advanced cancers. Here immunoSEQ multiplex PCR was the method, and the copy in TCRdb shows in-frame clones only, minus some. The table has some 55,000 clones, 75% to 80% seen once. Here the sequenced sample was CD4+ or CD8+ T cells sorted from blood, taken in a trial of the OX40 agonist ivuxolimab. The receptors derive from an adult with an advanced solid tumor such as melanoma, head and neck, liver or kidney cancer. Both conserved end residues are part of each CDR3. D genes are given only for firm matches. A clone size is listed for some rows: how often the clone was seen (once, few, many), or a class if it is expanded.

d_call j_call v_call clone_size cdr3_nt cdr3_aa
. TRBJ1-5 TRBV7-8 . TGTGCCAGCAGCTCTACAGCGCATAGCAATCAGCCCCAGCATTTT CASSSTAHSNQPQHF
. TRBJ1-5 TRBV19 few TGTGCCAGTAGTTGGGGGGTCAATCAGCCCCAGCATTTT CASSWGVNQPQHF
TRBD1 TRBJ2-7 TRBV10-1 . TGCGCCAGCATTCCGGACAGGAACTACGAGCAGTACTTC CASIPDRNYEQYF
TRBD1 TRBJ1-1 TRBV9 . TGTGCCAGCAGCGTAGTCGGGCAGGGGGCGTCTGAAGCTTTCTTT CASSVVGQGASEAFF
. TRBJ1-1 TRBV7-9 . TGTGCCAGCAGGGTGGACTCTCAGGGTGAAGCTTTCTTT CASRVDSQGEAFF
. TRBJ2-3 TRBV5-1 . TGCGCCAGCAGCAGAACAGGGGGGGCCGACACAGATACGCAGTATTTT CASSRTGGADTDTQYF
. TRBJ1-5 TRBV7-2 . TGTGCCAGCAGCACTGGACATAATAGCAATCAGCCCCAGCATTTT CASSTGHNSNQPQHF
. TRBJ2-7 TRBV7-8 . TGTGCCAGCAGCGCACCGTTCTACGAGCAGTACTTC CASSAPFYEQYF
. TRBJ2-3 TRBV5-4 . TGTGCCAGCAGCTTAACTGGGGCGGCTAGCACAGATACGCAGTATTTT CASSLTGAASTDTQYF
. TRBJ1-3 TRBV28 . TGTGCCAGCAGTTTCGGGACAAACAGAAACACCATATATTTT CASSFGTNRNTIYF
TRBD1 TRBJ1-1 TRBV19 few TGTGCCAGCCGGGACAGGGGTGCGGAGAACACTGAAGCTTTCTTT CASRDRGAENTEAFF
. TRBJ2-7 TRBV4-1 once TGCGCCAGCAGCCAAGATCGGGCCTCGCCGGTGGGTGAGCAGTACTTC CASSQDRASPVGEQYF
. TRBJ2-1 TRBV9 . TGTGCCAGCAGCGCCCTAGCCTATGAGCAGTTCTTC CASSALAYEQFF
. TRBJ1-5 TRBV18 . TGTGCCAGCTCACGATCCGGGGCCAGCAATCAGCCCCAGCATTTT CASSRSGASNQPQHF
. TRBJ2-5 TRBV19 . TGTGCCAGTAGTAGGCAACAAGAGACCCAGTACTTC CASSRQQETQYF
TRBD1 TRBJ2-5 TRBV27 . TGTGCCAGCACTGGTGGACAGGGAGGAGAGACCCAGTACTTC CASTGGQGGETQYF
. TRBJ1-5 TRBV6-5 . TGTGCCAGCAGTTACCGGTTGGGCAATCAGCCCCAGCATTTT CASSYRLGNQPQHF
. TRBJ2-3 TRBV4-1 . TGCGCCAGCAGCGACGGGGGCTTGGGAGATACGCAGTATTTT CASSDGGLGDTQYF
TRBD2 TRBJ2-7 TRBV9 . TGTGCCAGCAGCCCCCAACCGGGACTAGCGACGGCCCCGGCTTTC CASSPQPGLATAPAF
. TRBJ2-7 TRBV5-1 once TGCGCCAGCAGCTTTGGCTTTTCAAGCCAGGGGTCGGGCGACGAGCAGTACTTC CASSFGFSSQGSGDEQYF
. TRBJ1-5 TRBV2 . TGTGCCAGCAGTGTCGACAGCGGTAATCAGCCCCAGCATTTT CASSVDSGNQPQHF
TRBD2 TRBJ2-3 TRBV13 . TGTGCCAGCAGCTTAGGCTGGGGGGGGAGAACAGATACGCAGTATTTT CASSLGWGGRTDTQYF
. TRBJ2-1 TRBV7-2 . TGTGCCAGCAGCTCCCCTGGGTCCCGAGCTATGGGTGAGCAGTTCTTC CASSSPGSRAMGEQFF
. TRBJ1-6 TRBV5-4 once TGTGCCAGCAGTAGAGGACAGTATAATTCACCCCTCCACTTT CASSRGQYNSPLHF
. TRBJ2-7 TRBV5-1 few TGCGCCAGCAGCTTGGTCGTGGGTCACGAGCAGTACTTC CASSLVVGHEQYF
TRBD2 TRBJ2-3 TRBV7-2 . TGTGCCAGCAGCTTAGCCCGTTCGGGACTAGCGGGACTAGGCACAGATACGCAGTATTTT CASSLARSGLAGLGTDTQYF